These T cell receptor beta chains were read from a single sample in a study of blood T cell repertoires in COVID-19. Produced via immunoSEQ multiplex PCR; TCRdb's table is partial and in-frame only. The table includes 100,000 to 150,000 clones, around 81% detected once. Sequencing used peripheral blood. The receptor set was obtained from a woman aged 45 to 65 with acute or convalescent COVID-19. CDR3s include the opening cysteine and the closing phenylalanine or tryptophan. D genes are given only for firm matches. Not every row has a clone size; where given, it reads once, few, many or a size class.

>TRBV7-3|TRBJ2-7|TRBD1|-
CASSLGQASEQYF
TGTGCCAGCAGCTTAGGACAGGCGAGCGAGCAGTACTTC
>TRBV5-1|TRBJ1-3|TRBD1|-
CASSLPTGGGNTIYF
TGCGCCAGCAGCCTACCTACAGGGGGTGGAAACACCATATATTTT
>TRBV20-1|TRBJ2-3|-|-
CSASWESADTQYF
TGCAGTGCTAGTTGGGAGTCGGCAGATACGCAGTATTTT
>TRBV28|TRBJ2-5|-|-
CASSFFGVDETQYF
TGTGCCAGCAGTTTTTTCGGGGTAGACGAGACCCAGTACTTC
>TRBV5-1|TRBJ2-3|TRBD2|-
CASSTLAGSTDTQYF
TGCGCCAGCAGCACCTTAGCGGGGAGCACAGATACGCAGTATTTT
>TRBV7-3|TRBJ1-2|-|-
CASRSVVHAYGYTF
TGTGCCAGCAGGAGCGTCGTTCACGCCTATGGCTACACCTTC
>TRBV7-3|TRBJ1-2|TRBD1|-
CASSLGQGAIGYTF
TGTGCCAGCAGCTTGGGACAGGGGGCGATCGGCTACACCTTC
>TRBV5-5|TRBJ2-2|-|medium-sized
CASSLFGGRSIGELFF
TGTGCCAGCAGCTTGTTCGGGGGGCGAAGCATCGGGGAGCTGTTTTTT
>TRBV24-1|TRBJ1-5|-|-
CATSGRSYNQPQHF
TGTGCCACCAGTGGTCGAAGCTACAATCAGCCCCAGCATTTT
>TRBV6-5|TRBJ1-1|TRBD1|few
CASSHRTGGSEAFF
TGTGCCAGCAGTCATCGGACAGGGGGTTCTGAAGCTTTCTTT
>TRBV6-5|TRBJ2-1|-|-
CASSTGFEQFF
TGTGCCAGCAGCACAGGATTTGAGCAGTTCTTC
>TRBV6-5|TRBJ2-1|TRBD1|-
CASRQGSSSYNEQFF
TGTGCCAGCAGACAGGGGTCGAGCTCCTACAATGAGCAGTTCTTC
>TRBV7-3|TRBJ1-6|-|-
CASSHMEGSPLHF
TGTGCCAGCAGTCATATGGAGGGTTCACCCCTCCACTTT
>TRBV7-9|TRBJ1-4|-|-
CASSEDSEKLFF
TGTGCCAGCAGCGAAGACAGTGAAAAACTGTTTTTT
>TRBV29-1|TRBJ2-5|TRBD2|few
CSVGVLAGGRGETQYF
TGCAGCGTTGGTGTTCTAGCGGGGGGTCGGGGAGAGACCCAGTACTTC
>TRBV3-1/TRBV3-2|TRBJ2-1|TRBD2|-
CASSQDLVAGDRDEQFF
TGTGCCAGCAGCCAAGATCTTGTAGCGGGAGATCGGGATGAGCAGTTCTTC
>TRBV2|TRBJ2-7|TRBD2|-
CASSVGTSGVYEQYF
TGTGCCAGCAGTGTAGGAACTAGCGGGGTCTACGAGCAGTACTTC
>TRBV5-8|TRBJ2-5|-|-
CASLRERVETQYF
TGTGCCAGCCTCAGGGAGCGGGTAGAGACCCAGTACTTC
>TRBV19|TRBJ2-3|-|-
CASRDTTDTQYF
TGTGCCAGTAGGGACACCACAGATACGCAGTATTTT
>TRBV18|TRBJ2-7|-|-
CASSPPQSSGGGQYF
TGTGCCAGCTCACCACCCCAATCCTCGGGGGGCGGTCAGTACTTC
>TRBV20-1|TRBJ1-1|-|-
CSASQGSTEAFF
TGCAGTGCTAGTCAGGGGTCCACTGAAGCTTTCTTT
>TRBV19|TRBJ1-2|-|-
CASSTGDYGYTF
TGTGCCAGTAGTACAGGGGACTATGGCTACACCTTC
>TRBV6-1|TRBJ1-1|-|-
CASSEDRETEAFF
TGTGCCAGCAGTGAAGACAGGGAAACTGAAGCTTTCTTT